The 21 T cell receptor beta chains below were found in one sample sequenced in a study of CD8+ T cells in alopecia areata. After isolation, RNA underwent reverse transcription to generate cDNA as the sequencing template. Libraries were prepared by immunoSEQ multiplex PCR; TCRdb keeps only in-frame clonotypes and omits some of them. This table has 110,000 or so clones, roughly two fifths appearing once. Sequencing input: CD4+ T cells sorted from blood. The receptors shown here come from a human donor with alopecia areata.

The chain combines TRBV29-1 with TRBJ2-5; unclear D gene. Germline CDR1 reads SQVTM; CDR2 reads ANQGSEA. The ends were cut back, 3 bases at V and 0 bases at J, with 8 bases in the middle. The CDR3 is made up of 13 amino acids. CDR3 loop: CSVEGIYQETQYF. The CDR3 DNA sequence: TGCAGCGTTGAGGGAATTTACCAAGAGACCCAGTACTTC.

The V call is TRBV7-2, the J call TRBJ2-7; 7 nucleotides line up with TRBD2. The V gene end was trimmed by 5 bases and the J gene end by 7 bases; junction bases not matched to a gene: 11. The CDR3 contains 14 residues. Germline CDR1 and CDR2: SGHTA and FQGNSA. Here the CDR3 DNA reads TGTGCCAGCAGCCTCGGGACTACCCCGAGGGAGCAGTACTTC. Residues: CASSLGTTPREQYF. The whole variable domain, filled in from reference TRBV7-2 and TRBJ2-7, reads GAGVSQSPSNKVTEKGKDVELRCDPISGHTALYWYRQSLGQGLEFLIYFQGNSAPDKSGLPSDRFSAERTGGSVSTLTIQRTQQEDSAVYLCASSLGTTPREQYFGPGTRLTVT.

The chain has TRBV28 and TRBJ2-7, with 7 bases identical to TRBD1. With V trimmed by 8 bases and J by 2 bases, 6 bases remained unmatched. CDR3 size: 13 residues. Germline V CDR1 and CDR2: MDHEN, SYDVKM. CDR3 sequence: CASFAQGPYEQYF. The CDR3, as DNA: TGTGCCAGCTTTGCACAGGGGCCCTACGAGCAGTACTTC.

This clone has only one observation. This chain uses TRBV2 with TRBJ1-5; D not resolved. Trimming took 1 base from V and 4 from J, leaving 11 bases between them. The CDR3 has 15 residues. Per the germline V gene, CDR1 is SNHLY and CDR2 is FYNNEI. The DNA for the CDR3 is TGTGCCAGCAGTGAAGTAGGATTTGGGAATCAGCCCCAGCATTTT. It yields the protein CASSEVGFGNQPQHF. The whole variable domain, filled in from reference TRBV2 and TRBJ1-5, reads EPEVTQTPSHQVTQMGQEVILRCVPISNHLYFYWYRQILGQKVEFLVSFYNNEISEKSEIFDDQFSVERPDGSNFTLKIRSTKLEDSAMYFCASSEVGFGNQPQHFGDGTRLSIL.

This CDR3 is CAWSVTGTYGYTF. DNA of the CDR3: TGTGCCTGGAGTGTTACCGGGACCTATGGCTACACCTTC. The chain carries TRBV30 and TRBJ1-2; D may be TRBD1 (5 bases). The germline V and J ends were trimmed by 0 bases and 4 bases, with 9 bases remaining between them. From germline, CDR1 is GTSNPN and CDR2 SVGIG (reference sequence). The CDR3 length is 13 residues.

This clone was counted a single time. The chain has TRBV30 and TRBJ1-2, with D possibly being TRBD1 (6 bases). V dropped 2 bases and J dropped 1 base, with 11 bases sitting between them. The CDR3 has 14 amino acids. From germline, CDR1 is GTSNPN and CDR2 SVGIG (reference sequence). CDR3 residues: CAWSTGNLNYGYTF. The DNA for the CDR3 is TGTGCCTGGAGTACAGGGAATCTTAACTATGGCTACACCTTC.

This clone showed up just a few times. The rearrangement links TRBV18 to TRBJ1-1; 9 nucleotides match TRBD1. Germline CDR1 and CDR2: KGHSH and LQKENI. V lost 2 bases to trimming and J lost 4 bases; unmatched junction nucleotides: 5. CDR3 size: 15 residues. CDR3 residues: CASSPLQGAGTEAFF. In DNA form, the CDR3 reads TGTGCCAGCTCACCATTACAGGGGGCCGGCACTGAAGCTTTCTTT.

This clone has just a few counts. This sequence joins TRBV30 and TRBJ2-5; no firm D call. The CDR3 contains 13 residues. Germline CDR1 GTSNPN, CDR2 SVGIG (reference sequence). Trimming took off 0 bases at V and 5 bases at J, with 10 bases between the two ends. CDR3 amino acids: CAWSVQDWETQYF. The CDR3 region has the DNA TGTGCCTGGAGTGTCCAGGATTGGGAGACCCAGTACTTC.

This clone was seen more than once but under ten times. One junction end disagrees with the germline gene, perhaps due to a read error. The sample carries other DNA sequences with the same CDR3. The CDR3 loop reads CASSQGQGTYEQYF. CDR3 sequence (DNA): TGTGCCAGCAGCCAAGGACAGGGGACCTACGAGCAGTACTTC. The chain links TRBV4-1 to TRBJ2-7, with 9 bases matching TRBD1. CDR3 length: 14 residues. The V gene's germline CDR1 is MGHRA and CDR2 YSYEKL.

This clone was seen a handful of times. The CDR3 DNA follows: TGTGCCACCTCCGGGACAGGGGCCAACGTCCTGACTTTC. This codes for CATSGTGANVLTF. The chain combines TRBV7-9 with TRBJ2-6; possibly TRBD1 for D (6 bases). The germline V gene encodes CDR1 SEHNR and CDR2 FQNEAQ (reference sequence). V was clipped by 10 bases and J by 4 bases, with 11 bases between them. This CDR3 is built from 13 residues.

This clone was detected once. This chain connects TRBV4-2 to TRBJ2-3, with 7 positions matching TRBD2. The CDR3 contains 15 residues. Germline-derived CDR1 and CDR2 are LGHNA and YNFKEQ. Germline trimming cut 4 bases from V and 5 bases from J; bases unmatched to any gene: 9. The CDR3 region has the DNA TGTGCCAGCAGCCGGGAGGGCCCGAGTGGAGATACGCAGTATTTT. Translated, it gives CASSREGPSGDTQYF.

In its sample, this clone was seen a few times. This sample includes further DNA sequences coding for the same CDR3. The CDR3 loop is CSVGGSNQPQHF. CDR3 in DNA: TGCAGCGTTGGGGGTAGTAATCAGCCCCAGCATTTT. The V gene is TRBV29-1, the J gene TRBJ1-5; unclear D gene. There are 12 residues in the CDR3. Germline-derived CDR1 and CDR2 are SQVTM and ANQGSEA. Trimming shortened V by 4 bases and J by 4 bases, and 8 bases separated the two germline ends.

The gene calls are TRBV18 and TRBJ2-7, with 7 nucleotides matching TRBD1. This CDR3 region has 14 residues. Germline V lookup: CDR1 KGHSH, CDR2 LQKENI. V lost 5 bases and J lost 0; bases outside the gene matches: 4. For the CDR3, the DNA is TGTGCCAGCTCAACCGGGACAGCCTCCTACGAGCAGTACTTC. This gives the protein CASSTGTASYEQYF.

The DNA of the CDR3 is TGCAGCGCCGTATGGTCGGGGGCAGCCCGGTACTTC. Translated: CSAVWSGAARYF. V usage is TRBV29-1 and J usage is TRBJ2-7; tentatively, D is TRBD1 or TRBD2 (6 bases each). Trimming took 7 bases from V and 12 from J, leaving 22 bases between them. This CDR3 is 12 amino acids long. The germline V gene encodes CDR1 SQVTM and CDR2 ANQGSEA.

The V and J genes are TRBV7-9 and TRBJ2-7, with TRBD2 matching 8 bases. Germline V gene sequence: CDR1 SEHNR, CDR2 FQNEAQ (reference sequence). V lost 8 bases to trimming and J lost 4 bases; unmatched junction nucleotides: 4. The CDR3 is 12 residues long. The CDR3 protein is CASSASGYEQYF. The CDR3 DNA sequence: TGTGCCAGCTCCGCTAGCGGGTACGAGCAGTACTTC.

In this sample, this clone turned up a few times. The chain is built from TRBV29-1 and TRBJ2-7; D is uncertain. From germline, CDR1 is SQVTM and CDR2 ANQGSEA. CDR3 size: 12 residues. Deletions cut 1 base from V and 9 bases from J, with 13 bases between. The CDR3 is CSVEVESSRQYF. The CDR3 coding sequence is TGCAGCGTTGAAGTGGAGTCGAGCAGGCAGTACTTC.

The J gene is TRBJ2-7, the V gene TRBV5-1; D is possibly TRBD2 (5 bases). From germline, CDR1 is SGHRS and CDR2 YFSETQ. Between the trimmed V and J ends, which lost 4 bases and 0 bases, there was a span of 14 bases. This CDR3 is built from 15 residues. The CDR3 DNA is TGCGCCAGCAGCCCGGTTGGAGGAGTCTCCTACGAGCAGTACTTC. Amino acids: CASSPVGGVSYEQYF.

This clone showed up just a few times. The chain couples TRBV28 to TRBJ2-1; D uncertain. CDR1 is MDHEN and CDR2 is SYDVKM in the germline V gene. V was cut by 8 bases and J by 4 bases, with 6 bases left in between. This CDR3 is 11 amino acids long. The CDR3 nucleotides are TGTGCCAGCGGCGTTTACAATGAGCAGTTCTTC. Translated, it gives CASGVYNEQFF.

Points on this clone: The same CDR3 arises from other DNA sequences in this sample as well. The chain carries TRBV4-3 and TRBJ2-3; D gene unclear. CDR1 is LGHNA and CDR2 is YSLEER in the germline V gene. This CDR3 has 13 residues. Trimming took off 0 bases at V and 4 bases at J, with 5 bases between the two ends. CDR3 DNA: TGCGCCAGCAGCCAAGATCTGCCAGATACGCAGTATTTT. Amino acid sequence: CASSQDLPDTQYF.

The DNA for the CDR3 is TGCAGCGTTGAAGGTGTGAGAGGGGCCAAGGAGCAGTACTTC. It encodes CSVEGVRGAKEQYF. The chain combines TRBV29-1 with TRBJ2-7, with D perhaps assigned TRBD1 or TRBD2 (5 bases each). The CDR3 loop spans 14 amino acids. The germline gives CDR1 SQVTM, CDR2 ANQGSEA. Trimming cost V 1 base and J 7 bases, with 17 bases left between them.

The sample holds a few counts of this clone. This chain joins TRBV14 and TRBJ2-5, with 8 bases identical to TRBD2. Germline CDR1 reads SGHDN; CDR2 reads FVKESK. The CDR3 is 16 amino acids. V shed 3 bases and J 5 bases; nucleotides not matched to a gene: 11. This CDR3 reads CASSQGPGLGGETQYF. CDR3 nucleotide sequence: TGTGCCAGCAGCCAGGGACCGGGACTAGGAGGCGAGACCCAGTACTTC.